This T cell receptor (beta chain) was sequenced during a study of blood T cell repertoires in COVID-19. On the study more broadly: Specimens from acute and convalescent COVID-19 originated in the United States, Italy and Spain. The cDNA or gDNA used as material had been derived from T cells, B-cell-depleted T cells, or PBMCs.

Authors' processing steps: Amplification of reference gene primers provided the estimated nucleated cell counts. Clones were read by immunoSEQ multiplex PCR, and TCRdb kept only the in-frame ones, dropping some. The D gene and trimming were derived from the DNA, and the V and J assignments and clone size from that table. The table shows 30,000 to 35,000 clones, with roughly 93% occurring only once. This CDR3 is built from 14 residues. Per germline, CDR1 SGDLS and CDR2 YYNGEE. The V segment lost 5 bases and the J segment 1 base; nucleotides outside the gene matches: 5. The chain is built from TRBV9 and TRBJ1-1; TRBD1 aligns across 7 bases. Sequenced sample: peripheral blood. The TCR sequence derives from a human donor in a cohort sampled during active COVID-19. For the CDR3, the DNA is TGTGCCAGCAGTGAGGGACAGAGGAACACTGAAGCTTTCTTT. This gives the protein CASSEGQRNTEAFF.